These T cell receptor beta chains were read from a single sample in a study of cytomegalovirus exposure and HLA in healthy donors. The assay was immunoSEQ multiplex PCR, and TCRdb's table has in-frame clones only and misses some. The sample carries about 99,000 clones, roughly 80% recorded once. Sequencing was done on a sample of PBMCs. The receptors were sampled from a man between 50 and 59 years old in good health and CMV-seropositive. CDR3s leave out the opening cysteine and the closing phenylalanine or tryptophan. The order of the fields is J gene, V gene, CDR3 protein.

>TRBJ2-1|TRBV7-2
ASSLERGRAYNEQF
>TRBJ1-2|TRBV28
ASRSQVGPYGYT
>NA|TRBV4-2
ASSPGGSGSTINEQF
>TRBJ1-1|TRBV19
ASSPTDRGNTEAF
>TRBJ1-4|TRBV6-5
ASSTGSSEKLF
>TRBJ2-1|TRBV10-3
AITPSGNYNEQF
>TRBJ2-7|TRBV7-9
ASSLGGSTYEQY
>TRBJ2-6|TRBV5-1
ASSLLPSGGSGANVLT
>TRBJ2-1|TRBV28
ASSLSGLAGGEQF
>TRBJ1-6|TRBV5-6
ASSFGRSLSPLH
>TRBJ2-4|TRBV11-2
ASSLAQGGNIQY
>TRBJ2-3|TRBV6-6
ASTRTGGTQY
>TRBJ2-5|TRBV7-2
ASSLGAGQETQY
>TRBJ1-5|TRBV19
ASSRTDRGSNQPQH
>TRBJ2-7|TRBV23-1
ASSQSPGLVGSRPDYEQY
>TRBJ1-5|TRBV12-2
ASRLATDILNQPQH
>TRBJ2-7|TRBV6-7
ASSYVWTGSYEQY
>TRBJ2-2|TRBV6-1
ASSDSLYTGELF
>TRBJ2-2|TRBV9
ASSVRQGVDSTGELF
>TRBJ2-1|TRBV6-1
AILLADEQF
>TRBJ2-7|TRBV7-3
ASSSQGGSYEQY
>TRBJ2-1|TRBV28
ASSLAAGEQF
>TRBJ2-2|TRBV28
ASSFSGTGELF
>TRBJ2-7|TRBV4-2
ASSLGDRGSYEQY
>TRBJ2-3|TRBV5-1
ASSFTSGGTQY
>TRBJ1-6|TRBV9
ASSGAGGQGVSPLH
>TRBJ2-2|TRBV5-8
ASSLTGTPGELF
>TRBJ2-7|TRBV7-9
ASSQSGQGAYEQY
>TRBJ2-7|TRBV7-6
ASSLQGGVNYEQY
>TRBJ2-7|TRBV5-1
ASSLSSGRYEQY
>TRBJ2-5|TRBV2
ASSDIPPGKETQY
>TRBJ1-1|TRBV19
ASSRPMNTEAF
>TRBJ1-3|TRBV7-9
ASSLGRGEPGNTIY
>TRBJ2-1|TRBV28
ASSSPSGDNEQF
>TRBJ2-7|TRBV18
ASSPRQGTYEQY
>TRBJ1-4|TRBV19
IQGVNTTNEKLF
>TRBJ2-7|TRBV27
ASSYGTGKIYEQY
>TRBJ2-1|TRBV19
ASRHRDRGTYNEQF
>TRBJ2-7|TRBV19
ASSTTSGSFDEQY
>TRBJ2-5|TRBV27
ASSPSLKGLGDETQY
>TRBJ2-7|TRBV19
ASGTGTSGSYEQY
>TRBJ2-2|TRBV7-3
ASSLTQGQGNGELF
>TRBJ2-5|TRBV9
ASSVGQGGETQY
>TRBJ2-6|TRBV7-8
ASRSGTDYSGANVLT
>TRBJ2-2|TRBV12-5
ASEGTGHTGELF
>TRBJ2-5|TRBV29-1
SARPGQGKETQY
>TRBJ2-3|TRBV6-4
ASSDSVSGADTQY
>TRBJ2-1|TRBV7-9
ASSPVAGSYNEQF
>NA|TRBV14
ASSPGTSGSKGEQY
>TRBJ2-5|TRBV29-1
SVESSEATQY
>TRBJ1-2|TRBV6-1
ASSEEGGYGYT
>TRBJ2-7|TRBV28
ASSFWDGRGGNEQY
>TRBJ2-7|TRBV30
AWRLSVTSREQY